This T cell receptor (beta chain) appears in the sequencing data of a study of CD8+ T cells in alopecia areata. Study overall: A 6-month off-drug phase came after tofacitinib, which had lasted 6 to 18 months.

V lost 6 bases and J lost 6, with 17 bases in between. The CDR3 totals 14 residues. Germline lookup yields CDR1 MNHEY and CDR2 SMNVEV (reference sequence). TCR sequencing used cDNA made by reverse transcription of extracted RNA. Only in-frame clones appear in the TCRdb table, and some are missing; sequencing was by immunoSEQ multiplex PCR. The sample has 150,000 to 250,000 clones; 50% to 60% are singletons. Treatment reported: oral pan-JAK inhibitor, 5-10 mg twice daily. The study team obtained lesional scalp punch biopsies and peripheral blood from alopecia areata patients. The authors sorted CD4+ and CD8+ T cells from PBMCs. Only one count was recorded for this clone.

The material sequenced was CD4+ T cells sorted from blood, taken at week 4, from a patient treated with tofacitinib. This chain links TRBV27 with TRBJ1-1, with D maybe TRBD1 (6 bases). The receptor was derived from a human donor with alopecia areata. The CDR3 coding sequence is TGTGCCAGCAGCCTACAGGGAGGAAGGGCTGAAGCTTTCTTT. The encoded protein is CASSLQGGRAEAFF.